The 22 T cell receptor beta chains below were found in one sample sequenced in a study of radiation and T cells in renal cell carcinoma. TCRdb's copy holds only in-frame clones and misses some; the assay was immunoSEQ multiplex PCR. The sample carries about 78,000 clones, about nine tenths recorded once. The sample's time point: blood 4 weeks post-SBRT, at nephrectomy. Treatment noted: 15 Gy SBRT to primary tumor, nephrectomy 4 weeks later. The specimen was blood, collected from a patient whose treatment included radiotherapy and nephrectomy. Receptor source: a woman aged 70-85 years with renal cell carcinoma.

This clone was recorded only once. The chain joins TRBV29-1 to TRBJ1-5; 10 bases are shared with TRBD1. Germline V gene lookup returns CDR1 SQVTM and CDR2 ANQGSEA. The CDR3 sequence is 11 residues long. With V trimmed by 6 bases and J by 12 bases, 5 bases remained unmatched. CDR3 nucleotides: TGCAGCGTCGGACAGGGGGGACTCCAGCATTTT. Translating it yields CSVGQGGLQHF.

This clone is judged medium-sized. The chain links TRBV11-3 to TRBJ2-1; D perhaps matches TRBD1 (5 bases). The CDR3 has 14 amino acids. V was shortened by 5 bases and J by 6 bases, with 14 bases between the two germline ends. Germline-derived CDR1 and CDR2 are SGHNT and YENEEA. CDR3 sequence reads: CASSQSQGTNEQFF. DNA of the CDR3: TGTGCCAGCAGCCAATCCCAGGGAACCAATGAGCAGTTCTTC. Full variable domain (remainder filled in from reference TRBV11-3 and TRBJ2-1): EAGVVQSPRYKIIEKKQPVAFWCNPISGHNTLYWYLQNLGQGPELLIRYENEEAVDDSQLPKDRFSAERLKGVDSTLKIQPAELGDSAVYLCASSQSQGTNEQFFGPGTRLTVL.

This sequence joins TRBV9 and TRBJ2-3; TRBD2 matches at 10 bases. The CDR3 has 17 amino acids. The trim removed 0 bases at V and 5 bases at J, leaving 9 bases unmatched. Germline-derived CDR1 and CDR2 are SGDLS and YYNGEE. For the CDR3, the DNA is TGTGCCAGCAGCGTAGGGAGCGGGGGGGCCGCCCGAGATACGCAGTATTTT. Translated, it gives CASSVGSGGAARDTQYF.

CDR3 coding DNA: TGTGCCAGCACGGGACAGGGAGAGACCCAGTACTTC. This codes for CASTGQGETQYF. The chain carries TRBV19 and TRBJ2-5, with TRBD1 identical over 9 bases. The CDR3 totals 12 residues. The germline V gene has CDR1 LNHDA and CDR2 SQIVND (reference sequence). V trimming: 9 bases; J trimming: 4 bases; junction bases outside the gene matches: 3.

The gene calls are TRBV6-5 and TRBJ1-1, with D possibly matching TRBD1 (5 bases). CDR1 is MNHEY, CDR2 SVGAGI, per germline. The V gene lost 2 bases and the J gene lost 2 bases, with 9 bases spanning the gap. This CDR3 region has 14 residues. The DNA of the CDR3 is TGTGCCAGCAGTTACGGGACCCGTAACACTGAAGCTTTCTTT. Translating it yields CASSYGTRNTEAFF.

The chain combines TRBV27 with TRBJ2-7; D not resolved. CDR1 and CDR2 from the germline V gene are MNHEY and SMNVEV (reference sequence). The V and J ends lost 0 bases and 3 bases respectively, with 9 bases between them. The CDR3 length is 14 residues. This CDR3 is CASSLSGQVYEQYF. In nucleotides, the CDR3 is TGTGCCAGCAGTTTATCAGGGCAAGTCTACGAGCAGTACTTC.

The chain couples TRBV7-2 to TRBJ2-3, with 7 nucleotides matching TRBD2. Germline V gene data show CDR1 as SGHTA and CDR2 as FQGNSA. This CDR3 is 17 amino acids long. The ends lost 5 bases at V and 3 bases at J; junction bases unmatched: 14. Here the CDR3 reads CASSPSALAAATDTQYF. As DNA, the CDR3 is TGTGCCAGCAGCCCCTCGGCCCTAGCGGCGGCAACAGATACGCAGTATTTT.

This chain uses TRBV19 with TRBJ1-1, with a possible D match to TRBD1 (6 bases). Germline loops: CDR1 LNHDA, CDR2 SQIVND (reference sequence). V shed 8 bases and J shed 0 bases, with 13 bases lying between them. CDR3 size: 14 residues. Written as DNA, the CDR3 is TGTGCCAGTTGGTCAGGGGTAATGAACACTGAAGCTTTCTTT. Protein product: CASWSGVMNTEAFF.

The chain employs TRBV19 and TRBJ2-5; D is perhaps TRBD1 (6 bases). Germline lookup yields CDR1 LNHDA and CDR2 SQIVND (reference sequence). This CDR3 is 14 amino acids long. V lost 2 bases and J lost 3, with 10 bases in between. In DNA, the CDR3 is TGTGCCAGTAGTATAACAGGACAGAAAGAGACCCAGTACTTC. This encodes CASSITGQKETQYF.

The rearrangement joins TRBV5-4 to TRBJ2-7; D may be TRBD1 or TRBD2 (5 bases each). There are 16 residues in the CDR3. V shed 5 bases and J shed 0 bases, with 18 bases lying between them. CDR1 is SGHNT, CDR2 YYREEE, per germline (reference sequence). The CDR3 region is CASRFAGTESSYEQYF. CDR3 coding DNA: TGTGCCAGCAGGTTTGCCGGGACGGAGAGCTCCTACGAGCAGTACTTC.

The chain is built from TRBV28 and TRBJ1-2; TRBD1 matches 7 bases. This CDR3 contains 15 residues. Trimming at V came to 1 base and at J to 0 bases, leaving 2 bases not matched to a gene. CDR1 MDHEN and CDR2 SYDVKM come from the germline V gene. The DNA of the CDR3 is TGTGCCAGCAGTTTATTCGGGACAGCTAACTATGGCTACACCTTC. It translates to CASSLFGTANYGYTF.

The rearrangement links TRBV7-8 to TRBJ2-4; 12 bases map to TRBD2. The CDR3 runs to 16 residues. Trimming at V came to 1 base and at J to 5 bases, leaving 3 bases not matched to a gene. The germline V gene has CDR1 SGHVS and CDR2 FQNEAQ. CDR3 region: CASSLVGTSGQNIQYF. DNA of the CDR3: TGTGCCAGCAGCTTAGTTGGGACTAGCGGGCAAAACATTCAGTACTTC. Supplemented by reference TRBV7-8 and TRBJ2-4, the full variable domain reads GAGVSQSPRYKVAKRGQDVALRCDPISGHVSLFWYQQALGQGPEFLTYFQNEAQLDKSGLPSDRFFAERPEGSVSTLKIQRTQQEDSAVYLCASSLVGTSGQNIQYFGAGTRLSVL.

The chain employs TRBV10-3 and TRBJ2-1, with 7 bases aligning to TRBD1. The CDR3 extends over 16 amino acids. Germline trimming cut 3 bases from V and 2 bases from J; bases unmatched to any gene: 7. Germline loops: CDR1 ENHRY, CDR2 SYGVKD. The CDR3 DNA sequence: TGTGCCATCAGTGAAAACAGGGGTACGACCTACAATGAGCAGTTCTTC. It specifies CAISENRGTTYNEQFF.

The chain employs TRBV4-2 and TRBJ2-7, with 8 bases fitting TRBD2. Germline assignment: CDR1 LGHNA and CDR2 YNFKEQ. The V segment lost 6 bases and the J segment 8 bases; nucleotides outside the gene matches: 12. This CDR3 is 14 amino acids long. The CDR3 loop is CASRTGGVRPQQYF. The CDR3 DNA sequence: TGTGCCAGCAGAACCGGGGGGGTGCGCCCACAGCAGTACTTC.

The chain combines TRBV28 with TRBJ1-2, with D hard to call. The germline CDR1 and CDR2 sequences are MDHEN and SYDVKM. With 2 bases removed from V and 4 bases from J, the gap between germline ends came to 5 bases. The CDR3 is 12 amino acids. The CDR3 loop is CASSLNIYGYTF. The CDR3 coding sequence is TGTGCCAGCAGTTTAAACATCTATGGCTACACCTTC.

The genes are TRBV5-1 and TRBJ2-7, with no clear D. CDR3 length: 15 amino acids. Germline V gives CDR1 SGHRS, CDR2 YFSETQ. V dropped 3 bases and J dropped 3 bases, with 16 bases sitting between them. The CDR3 protein is CASSSTPGSVYEQYF. The CDR3 DNA sequence: TGCGCCAGCAGCTCCACCCCAGGATCCGTCTACGAGCAGTACTTC.

The V call is TRBV2, the J call TRBJ2-5; the D is unclear. The CDR3 runs 14 residues. Germline values: CDR1 SNHLY, CDR2 FYNNEI. Trimming took off 7 bases at V and 5 bases at J, with 17 bases between the two ends. CDR3 residues: CASTPVVSMETQYF. CDR3 DNA: TGTGCCAGCACTCCGGTGGTATCAATGGAGACCCAGTACTTC.

This clone has a handful of counts. V gene TRBV27 combines with J gene TRBJ1-2; D is ambiguous. The ends were cut back, 10 bases at V and 5 bases at J, with 17 bases in the middle. The CDR3 has 13 residues. The germline CDR1 and CDR2 sequences are MNHEY and SMNVEV (reference sequence). The CDR3 spells CATSGEGRYGYTF. The DNA for the CDR3 is TGTGCCACTTCGGGTGAGGGCCGATATGGCTACACCTTC.

The chain combines TRBV28 with TRBJ1-1; D might be TRBD1 (6 bases). Trimming removed 6 bases at V and 1 base at J, with 24 bases between. CDR3 length equals 18 residues. Germline V gene data show CDR1 as MDHEN and CDR2 as SYDVKM. Here the CDR3 DNA reads TGTGCCAGCAGATTTCCGACATGGACTGAGGGGGGGAACACTGAAGCTTTCTTT. This codes for CASRFPTWTEGGNTEAFF.

V and J are TRBV30 and TRBJ2-7; 9 nucleotides match TRBD2. Germline V gives CDR1 GTSNPN, CDR2 SVGIG (reference sequence). The CDR3 has 15 residues. V was clipped by 4 bases and J by 1 base; unmatched bases: 8. CDR3 in amino acids: CAWIGAGGTSYEQYF. The CDR3 DNA follows: TGTGCCTGGATAGGAGCGGGGGGCACTTCCTACGAGCAGTACTTC. Complete variable domain (other parts from reference TRBV30 and TRBJ2-7): SQTIHQWPATLVQPVGSPLSLECTVEGTSNPNLYWYRQAAGRGLQLLFYSVGIGQISSEVPQNLSASRPQDRQFILSSKKLLLSDSGFYLCAWIGAGGTSYEQYFGPGTRLTVT.

The chain's CDR3 is CASSLVSRTSAYNEQFF. The CDR3 region has the DNA TGTGCCAGCAGCTTAGTGTCGCGGACTAGCGCTTACAATGAGCAGTTCTTC. The rearrangement joins TRBV11-3 to TRBJ2-1; TRBD2 matches 9 bases. Germline CDR1 is SGHNT and CDR2 is YENEEA. The CDR3 consists of 17 residues. V was clipped by 1 base and J by 4 bases; unmatched bases: 8.

Notes on this clone: The same CDR3 can be traced to other DNA sequences in this sample. The gene calls are TRBV18 and TRBJ1-1, with D possibly TRBD1 on 5 matching bases. From germline, CDR1 is KGHSH and CDR2 LQKENI. The CDR3 is 13 amino acids. V was shortened by 3 bases and J by 5 bases, with 10 bases between the two germline ends. CDR3 nucleotide sequence: TGTGCCAGCTCACCGGCCGGGGGTACTGAAGCTTTCTTT. This sequence encodes CASSPAGGTEAFF.